The rows below give T cell receptor beta chains drawn from one sample of a study of shared clonotypes between healthy human individuals. The repertoire was sequenced with immunoSEQ multiplex PCR; TCRdb's copy has only in-frame clones and lacks some. Among about 650,000 clones listed, around 95% were seen once. The sample taken for sequencing was naive CD8+ T cells sorted from blood. The receptors stem from a woman aged 25 to 45 in good health. CDR3s include the opening cysteine and the closing phenylalanine or tryptophan. A D gene is named only where the DNA matches it firmly. Expanded clones get a size class; other rows say once, few or many, or leave the size out.

d_call	cdr3_length	v_call	clone_size	j_call	cdr3_aa	cdr3_nt
-	15	TRBV4-1	few	TRBJ1-5	CASSQEGFSNQPQHF	TGCGCCAGCAGCCAAGAAGGGTTTAGCAATCAGCCCCAGCATTTT
-	14	TRBV27	-	TRBJ2-1	CASSLLAPYNEQFF	TGTGCCAGCAGTTTACTAGCGCCTTACAATGAGCAGTTCTTC
-	14	TRBV27	-	TRBJ2-7	CASSTRDGAYEQYF	TGTGCCAGCAGCACCCGGGACGGAGCCTACGAGCAGTACTTC
-	14	TRBV6-1	-	TRBJ1-3	CASSERQAGNTIYF	TGTGCCAGCAGTGAGAGACAGGCTGGAAACACCATATATTTT
TRBD1	14	TRBV6-5	-	TRBJ1-2	CASSYGTGGNGYTF	TGTGCCAGCAGTTACGGGACAGGGGGCAATGGCTACACCTTC
TRBD2	17	TRBV5-6	-	TRBJ2-7	CASSSNPGTSGTYEQYF	TGTGCCAGCAGTTCTAACCCAGGGACTAGCGGCACCTACGAGCAGTACTTC
-	11	TRBV25-1	-	TRBJ2-7	CASRRGYEQYF	TGTGCCAGCAGGCGGGGCTACGAGCAGTACTTC
-	16	TRBV27	-	TRBJ2-1	CASSPVPPGYYNEQFF	TGTGCCAGCAGTCCCGTTCCTCCCGGGTATTACAATGAGCAGTTCTTC
TRBD1	15	TRBV9	-	TRBJ1-4	CASSHSGTGEEKLFF	TGTGCCAGCAGCCACTCCGGGACAGGGGAAGAAAAACTGTTTTTT
-	16	TRBV28	-	TRBJ2-1	CASSYSPLGSYNEQFF	TGTGCCAGCAGTTACAGCCCATTAGGGTCCTACAATGAGCAGTTCTTC
-	15	TRBV11-2	-	TRBJ2-1	CASRPWLAPNNEQFF	TGTGCCAGCAGGCCCTGGCTAGCGCCCAACAATGAGCAGTTCTTC
-	18	TRBV19	-	TRBJ2-6	CASSIDYPAGFGANVLTF	TGTGCCAGTAGTATAGACTACCCGGCCGGGTTCGGGGCCAACGTCCTGACTTTC
-	17	TRBV19	-	TRBJ1-5	CASSIVGDGDSNQPQHF	TGTGCCAGTAGTATTGTGGGGGACGGGGATAGCAATCAGCCCCAGCATTTT
-	13	TRBV11-2	-	TRBJ1-5	CASSLGKGQPQHF	TGTGCCAGCAGCTTAGGGAAGGGACAGCCCCAGCATTTT
TRBD1	14	TRBV19	-	TRBJ1-1	CASSIATGGTEAFF	TGTGCCAGTAGTATAGCGACAGGGGGCACTGAAGCTTTCTTT
-	14	TRBV7-8	-	TRBJ1-3	CASSLEADRNTIYF	TGTGCCAGCAGCTTAGAGGCAGACCGAAACACCATATATTTT
-	13	TRBV2	-	TRBJ1-4	CASRGRDREKLFF	TGTGCCAGCAGGGGCAGGGATCGTGAAAAACTGTTTTTT
TRBD2	15	TRBV4-1	-	TRBJ2-7	CASSQDRREGYEQYF	TGCGCCAGCAGCCAAGATAGGAGGGAGGGATACGAGCAGTACTTC
TRBD2	15	TRBV2	-	TRBJ2-2	CASGGGRSNTGELFF	TGTGCCAGCGGTGGCGGGAGATCGAACACCGGGGAGCTGTTTTTT
TRBD1	13	TRBV10-1	-	TRBJ2-7	CASSVGQDYEQYF	TGCGCCAGCAGCGTGGGACAGGACTACGAGCAGTACTTC
TRBD2	15	TRBV19	-	TRBJ2-7	CASSTTSGMRDEQYF	TGTGCCAGTAGTACGACTAGCGGGATGAGGGACGAGCAGTACTTC
-	14	TRBV9	-	TRBJ1-2	CASSVSRLNYGYTF	TGTGCCAGCAGCGTTAGCAGGCTTAACTATGGCTACACCTTC
-	15	TRBV13	-	TRBJ2-6	CASSPRVAGANVLTF	TGTGCCAGCAGTCCCAGGGTAGCTGGGGCCAACGTCCTGACTTTC
-	12	TRBV6-6	-	TRBJ1-1	CASSYVENEAFF	TGTGCCAGCAGTTACGTGGAGAATGAAGCTTTCTTT
TRBD1	15	TRBV6-1	-	TRBJ2-3	CASRDRGPYLEPQYF	TGTGCCAGCAGGGACAGGGGGCCCTACCTCGAGCCGCAGTATTTT
-	13	TRBV4-2	once	TRBJ2-7	CASSQGLPTEQYF	TGTGCCAGCAGCCAGGGACTCCCGACCGAGCAGTACTTC
TRBD2	16	TRBV19	-	TRBJ2-1	CASSIITSGSHNEQFF	TGTGCCAGTAGTATTATAACTAGCGGGAGCCACAATGAGCAGTTCTTC
TRBD1	15	TRBV28	-	TRBJ2-7	CASSFRQGAYDEQYF	TGTGCCAGCAGTTTCAGACAGGGGGCTTACGACGAGCAGTACTTC
-	15	TRBV19	-	TRBJ2-7	CASSIDLQASYEQYF	TGTGCCAGTAGTATAGATCTGCAGGCGAGCTACGAGCAGTACTTC
-	15	TRBV7-2	-	TRBJ2-4	CASSPIGPSKNIQYF	TGTGCCAGCAGCCCCATAGGGCCGTCGAAAAACATTCAGTACTTC
TRBD1	16	TRBV2	-	TRBJ2-7	CASSGMRDRSSYEQYF	TGTGCCAGCAGTGGAATGCGGGACAGGAGCTCCTACGAGCAGTACTTC
-	12	TRBV6-5	-	TRBJ2-1	CASSYSSYEQFF	TGTGCCAGCAGTTACTCGTCGTATGAGCAGTTCTTC
-	16	TRBV7-9	-	TRBJ1-4	CASSFDSEGTNEKLFF	TGTGCCAGCAGCTTCGACAGCGAGGGAACTAATGAAAAACTGTTTTTT
TRBD1	15	TRBV4-1	-	TRBJ2-6	CASSPRDRGANVLTF	TGCGCCAGCAGCCCCCGGGACAGGGGGGCCAACGTCCTGACTTTC
TRBD2	14	TRBV10-2	-	TRBJ2-7	CASSLTSGIGEQYF	TGCGCCAGCTCCCTGACTAGCGGGATCGGAGAGCAGTACTTC
-	13	TRBV7-9	-	TRBJ2-7	CASSLVEGYEQYF	TGTGCCAGCAGCTTAGTAGAGGGCTACGAGCAGTACTTC
TRBD2	16	TRBV13	-	TRBJ2-3	CASSYGLAGGTDTQYF	TGTGCCAGCAGTTACGGACTAGCGGGGGGCACAGATACGCAGTATTTT
-	11	TRBV6-5	-	TRBJ2-3	CATSTPDTQYF	TGTGCCACATCTACACCCGATACGCAGTATTTT
TRBD1	15	TRBV13	-	TRBJ2-7	CASSWSGTGDREQYF	TGTGCCAGCAGCTGGTCCGGGACAGGGGATCGCGAGCAGTACTTC
-	17	TRBV7-8	-	TRBJ2-6	CASSPVVRPSGANVLTF	TGTGCCAGCAGCCCCGTGGTCCGGCCCTCTGGGGCCAACGTCCTGACTTTC
-	18	TRBV7-2	-	TRBJ2-7	CASSFQTRPGDPIYEQYF	TGTGCCAGCAGCTTTCAAACCAGGCCCGGCGACCCAATTTACGAGCAGTACTTC
TRBD1	14	TRBV15	-	TRBJ2-7	CATSPDRGPQEQYF	TGTGCCACCAGCCCAGACAGGGGCCCGCAAGAGCAGTACTTC
-	14	TRBV27	-	TRBJ2-7	CASSLIGRTGEQYF	TGTGCCAGCAGTTTAATCGGACGCACTGGCGAGCAGTACTTC
-	14	TRBV27	-	TRBJ2-1	CASSLGGAFNEQFF	TGTGCCAGCAGTTTAGGAGGGGCGTTTAATGAGCAGTTCTTC
TRBD1	14	TRBV6-5	-	TRBJ1-4	CASSHRTGEVKLFF	TGTGCCAGCAGCCATCGGACAGGGGAGGTCAAACTGTTTTTT
TRBD1	14	TRBV5-1	-	TRBJ2-5	CASSLEGGMETQYF	TGCGCCAGCAGCTTGGAAGGGGGCATGGAGACCCAGTACTTC
-	11	TRBV4-1	-	TRBJ1-2	CASSGGHGYTF	TGCGCCAGCAGCGGGGGCCATGGCTACACCTTC
-	14	TRBV9	-	TRBJ2-7	CASSVGFSGNEQYF	TGTGCCAGCAGCGTAGGGTTTTCCGGAAACGAGCAGTACTTC
TRBD1	13	TRBV27	once	TRBJ2-7	CASSPGQRYEQYF	TGTGCCAGCAGTCCGGGACAGCGCTACGAGCAGTACTTC
-	16	TRBV7-9	-	TRBJ1-3	CAYSAGEKRSGNTIYF	TGTGCCTATAGCGCGGGCGAAAAACGGTCTGGAAACACCATATATTTT
TRBD1	15	TRBV29-1	-	TRBJ2-7	CSVVAGTGLRGEQYF	TGCAGCGTTGTCGCCGGGACAGGCCTTAGAGGCGAGCAGTACTTC